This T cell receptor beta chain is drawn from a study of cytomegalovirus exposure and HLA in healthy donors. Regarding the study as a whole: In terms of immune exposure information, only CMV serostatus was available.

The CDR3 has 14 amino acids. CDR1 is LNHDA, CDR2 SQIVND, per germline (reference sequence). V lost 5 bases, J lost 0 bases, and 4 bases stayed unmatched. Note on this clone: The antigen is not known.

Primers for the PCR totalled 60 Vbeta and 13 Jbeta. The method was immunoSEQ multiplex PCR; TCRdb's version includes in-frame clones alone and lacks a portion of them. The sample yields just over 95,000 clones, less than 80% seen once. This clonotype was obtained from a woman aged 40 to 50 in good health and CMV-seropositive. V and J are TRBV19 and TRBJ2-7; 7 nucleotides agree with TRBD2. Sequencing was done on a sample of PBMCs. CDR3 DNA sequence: TGTGCCAGTAGTCGGGAGGCCCTCTCCTACGAGCAGTACTTC. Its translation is CASSREALSYEQYF.